Listed below are T cell receptor beta chains from one sample, sequenced in a study of CD8 T cells in Susac syndrome. TCRdb ran MiXCR on the immunoSEQ multiplex PCR reads and lists one entry per CDR3 protein. The data show approximately 300,000 distinct CDR3 sequences, with around 89% seen just once and under 0.2% held by the top ten. The sample consisted of CD8+ T cells from PBMCs. All receptors derive from a human donor with multiple sclerosis. Both conserved end residues are part of each CDR3. D genes are given only for firm matches. Clone size, where shown, is once, few, many, or a class for clones that have expanded.

>TRBV27|TRBJ2-6|20|.|.
TGTGCCAGCAGTTTCGCTGGGGTGGGCGGGGACGGGCCAGGGGCCAACGTCCTGACTTTC
CASSFAGVGGDGPGANVLTF
>TRBV11-1|TRBJ2-7|13|TRBD1|few
TGTGCCAGCAGCTGGGGACAGACCTACGAGCAGTACTTC
CASSWGQTYEQYF
>TRBV6-4|TRBJ1-5|13|.|.
TGTGCCAGCAGTGTTTATAGCAATCAGCCCCAGCATTTT
CASSVYSNQPQHF
>TRBV9|TRBJ2-2|14|TRBD2|.
TGTGCCAGCAGCCCTAGCGGGAGTATCGGGGAGCTGTTTTTT
CASSPSGSIGELFF
>TRBV28|TRBJ1-1|15|TRBD1|.
TGTGCCAGCAGTTTCCCGGGACAGCCGAACACTGAAGCTTTCTTT
CASSFPGQPNTEAFF
>TRBV11-3|TRBJ2-5|13|.|.
TGTGCCAGCAGCCCCGCTGACAGGTCACGTATCTACTTC
CASSPADRSRIYF
>TRBV29-1|TRBJ2-7|13|.|.
TGCAGCTTCCAGGGGGGGAACTCCTACGAGCAGTACTTC
CSFQGGNSYEQYF
>TRBV5-1|TRBJ2-1|13|TRBD2|.
TGCGCCAGCAGCACCGGACTAGCCGGTGAGCAGTTCTTC
CASSTGLAGEQFF
>TRBV7-2|TRBJ2-4|14|.|once
TGTGCCAGCAGCTTCCGGGACGGCAAAAACATTCAGTACTTC
CASSFRDGKNIQYF
>TRBV20-1|TRBJ2-1|14|TRBD1|.
TGCAGTGCTTCTACAGGGGAATCCTACAATGAGCAGTTCTTC
CSASTGESYNEQFF
>TRBV6-2/TRBV6-3|TRBJ2-7|15|TRBD1|.
TGTGCCAGCAGCCCCCAGAGGACAGGGGGCTACGAGCAGTACTTC
CASSPQRTGGYEQYF
>TRBV14|TRBJ1-1|16|TRBD1|.
TGTGCCAGCAGCCATACTCCGGGACAGGGAGGCACTGAAGCTTTCTTT
CASSHTPGQGGTEAFF
>TRBV20-1|TRBJ2-3|17|TRBD1|.
TGCAGTGCCTCAACCTGGGGTCAGGGGGTCGGGGCAGATACGCAGTATTTT
CSASTWGQGVGADTQYF
>TRBV20-1|TRBJ2-7|12|.|.
TGCAGTGCTAAGTCCTCCGGGGCCGAGCAGTACTTC
CSAKSSGAEQYF
>TRBV30|TRBJ2-2|11|.|.
TGTGCCTCAGACAGCACCGGGGAGCTGTTTTTT
CASDSTGELFF
>TRBV5-6|TRBJ2-3|13|.|.
TGTGCCAGCAGCGCAATACCAACAGATACGCAGTATTTT
CASSAIPTDTQYF
>TRBV29-1|TRBJ2-1|12|TRBD2|.
TGCAGCGTTCCAGATCCTGGGAGGGCCCAGTTCTTC
CSVPDPGRAQFF
>TRBV7-2|TRBJ2-3|16|TRBD1|.
TGTGCCAGCAGGACAGGGGGCTTCCCGGGCACAGATACGCAGTATTTT
CASRTGGFPGTDTQYF
>TRBV12-3/TRBV12-4|TRBJ1-6|19|TRBD1|once
TGTGCCAGCAGCCATCTCCCAGGGTCAGGGGGATCCTGGAATTCACCCCTCCACTTT
CASSHLPGSGGSWNSPLHF
>TRBV6-6|TRBJ2-3|13|.|.
TGTGCCAGCAGTTACTCGCTCGGAGATACGCAGTATTTT
CASSYSLGDTQYF
>TRBV5-1|TRBJ2-7|13|TRBD1|.
TGCGCCAGCAGCTTCGAGGGGGCAGACGAGCAGTACTTC
CASSFEGADEQYF
>TRBV19|TRBJ1-2|15|.|.
TGTGCCAGTAGTATAGCGAGTCGGGGATTCTATGGCTACACCTTC
CASSIASRGFYGYTF
>TRBV3-1|TRBJ1-5|20|TRBD1|.
TGTGCCAGCAGCCAAGAATGTCTAGGGGACAGGGTGGCGAGCAATCAGCCCCAGCATTTT
CASSQECLGDRVASNQPQHF
>TRBV18|TRBJ2-7|13|.|few
TGTGCCAGCTCACCCGGGAGAGCCTACGAGCAGTACTTC
CASSPGRAYEQYF
>TRBV19|TRBJ1-1|15|.|.
TGTGCCAGTAGTATGGCCGGGGGGCTGAACACTGAAGCTTTCTTT
CASSMAGGLNTEAFF
>TRBV2|TRBJ1-4|15|.|.
TGTGCCAGCAGTGAAGCAGAGAGCAGTAATGAAAAACTTTTTTTT
CASSEAESSNEKLFF
>TRBV30|TRBJ1-4|15|TRBD1|.
TGTGCCTGGAGCTTACCGGCAGGGGGCCCTGAAAAACTGTTTTTT
CAWSLPAGGPEKLFF
>TRBV9|TRBJ1-3|15|.|.
TGTGCCAGCAGCGGAGCGACAACCTCTGGAAACACCATATATTTT
CASSGATTSGNTIYF
>TRBV6-2/TRBV6-3|TRBJ2-2|13|.|.
TGTGCCAGCAGTTACAAGCTGGCCGGGGAGCTGTTTTTT
CASSYKLAGELFF
>TRBV27|TRBJ2-2|14|.|.
TGTGCCAGCAGAGAGGTGGGGGGCACCGGGGAGCTGTTTTTT
CASREVGGTGELFF
>TRBV6-1|TRBJ1-6|15|.|.
TGTGCCAGCAGTGAGAGGACGGGTTCCAATTCACCCCTCCACTTT
CASSERTGSNSPLHF
>TRBV30|TRBJ1-4|14|.|.
TGTGCCTGGAGTGTAAGCAGTCTTAATGAAAAACTGTTTTTT
CAWSVSSLNEKLFF
>TRBV5-5|TRBJ2-2|15|.|once
TGTGCCAGCAGCTTGGGGTCTGGTGGCACCGGGGAGCTGTTTTTT
CASSLGSGGTGELFF
>TRBV7-6|TRBJ2-3|16|.|.
TGTGCCAGCAGCTTAGAGGGACCATCCCGCACAGATACGCAGTATTTT
CASSLEGPSRTDTQYF
>TRBV5-5|TRBJ2-1|16|.|once
TGTGCCAGCAGCTTGGGGGCAGTCCCAAGCTACAATGAGCAGTTCTTC
CASSLGAVPSYNEQFF
>TRBV3-1|TRBJ2-1|15|.|.
TGTGCCAGCAGCCAAGAGGGACCAGGCGGCAATGAGCAGTTCTTC
CASSQEGPGGNEQFF